Each of the 23 T cell receptor beta chains below was sequenced from the same sample in a study of response to subunit inactivated influenza vaccine. TCRdb independently ran MiXCR on the RT-PCR reads; one entry per CDR3 protein. The sample yields about 190,000 distinct CDR3 sequences, around 14% seen once. The sequences come from CD8+ T cells sorted from PBMCs, collected approximately 5 days after vaccination. The receptors stem from a man aged 50-60 years who received an inactivated influenza vaccine.

In this sample, this clonotype is medium-sized (0.01 to 0.1%). V gene TRBV28 combines with J gene TRBJ2-7, with 11 nucleotides matching TRBD1. With 7 bases clipped from V and 7 bases from J, the junction kept 9 bases outside the gene matches. The CDR3 length is 14 residues. Germline values: CDR1 MDHEN, CDR2 SYDVKM. The CDR3 loop reads CASKWTGGLKEQYF. The DNA of the CDR3 is TGTGCCAGCAAGTGGACAGGGGGCTTGAAGGAGCAGTACTTC.

The V and J genes are TRBV7-6 and TRBJ2-5; possibly TRBD2 for D (5 bases). This CDR3 comprises 15 residues. The V gene lost 5 bases and the J gene lost 0 bases, with 13 bases spanning the gap. Per germline, CDR1 SGHVS and CDR2 FNYEAQ. Written as DNA, the CDR3 is TGTGCCAGCAGCCTCAGTCCGGGAAACCAAGAGACCCAGTACTTC. It codes for CASSLSPGNQETQYF.

Only a few counts were recorded for this clonotype. This chain links TRBV28 with TRBJ2-3, with 8 bases identical to TRBD1. The germline gives CDR1 MDHEN, CDR2 SYDVKM. V lost 5 bases to trimming and J lost 4 bases; unmatched junction nucleotides: 8. There are 15 residues in the CDR3. DNA of the CDR3: TGTGCCAGCAGTAAGACAGGGGAGTTGGCAGATACGCAGTATTTT. It encodes CASSKTGELADTQYF.

This clonotype showed up just a few times. This chain connects TRBV4-3 to TRBJ2-3; 10 bases align to TRBD2. V shed 2 bases and J 3 bases; nucleotides not matched to a gene: 5. There are 16 residues in the CDR3. CDR1 is LGHNA and CDR2 is YSLEER in the germline V gene. This chain's CDR3 is CASSQTGTSVTDTQYF. CDR3 sequence (DNA): TGCGCCAGCAGCCAAACCGGGACTAGCGTGACAGATACGCAGTATTTT.

The chain joins TRBV6-2 or TRBV6-3 to TRBJ2-7; weak D call: TRBD1 (5 bases). CDR3 length: 13 amino acids. The germline gives CDR1 MNHEY, CDR2 SVGEGT. Trimming took off 2 bases at V and 3 bases at J, with 8 bases between the two ends. Here the CDR3 DNA reads TGTGCCAGCAGTTACGGAAGGGGCTACGAGCAGTACTTC. Translated: CASSYGRGYEQYF.

The chain couples TRBV6-2 or TRBV6-3 to TRBJ2-7; D gene ambiguous. Looked up from germline, CDR1 is MNHEY and CDR2 is SVGEGT. The CDR3 has 15 residues. The V end was cut by 6 bases, the J end by 2 bases, with 17 bases between. CDR3 amino acids: CASSPEVGRPYEQYF. The CDR3 DNA follows: TGTGCCAGCAGCCCCGAGGTAGGGCGCCCCTACGAGCAGTACTTC.

This clonotype was detected only a few times. V gene TRBV5-1 combines with J gene TRBJ2-2, with D perhaps matching TRBD1 (6 bases). The CDR3 has 14 amino acids. The germline CDR1 and CDR2 sequences are SGHRS and YFSETQ. Trimming shortened V by 4 bases and J by 3 bases, and 10 bases separated the two germline ends. The DNA of the CDR3 is TGCGCCAGCAGCCCACGGACAGACACCGGGGAGCTGTTTTTT. As protein: CASSPRTDTGELFF.

The rearrangement joins TRBV20-1 to TRBJ2-5; the D gene is possibly TRBD2 (6 bases). V was trimmed by 2 bases and J by 9 bases, leaving 13 bases between them. The CDR3 covers 12 residues. Germline-derived CDR1 and CDR2 are DFQATT and SNEGSKA (reference sequence). The CDR3 loop reads CSARLASGPQYF. CDR3 sequence (DNA): TGCAGTGCTAGATTGGCCAGCGGGCCCCAGTACTTC.

This chain connects TRBV6-1 to TRBJ1-1; D not certain. Trimming left V 10 bases short and J 0 bases short, with 15 bases between. CDR1 and CDR2 from the germline V gene are MNHNS and SASEGT. CDR3 length: 14 amino acids. The CDR3 sequence: CATRVRAMNTEAFF. Written as DNA, the CDR3 is TGTGCCACAAGGGTGAGGGCTATGAACACTGAAGCTTTCTTT.

This clonotype has ten or more counts. J is TRBJ2-1 and V is TRBV18, with D unclear. Deletions cut 2 bases from V and 4 bases from J, with 6 bases between. The CDR3 has 13 amino acids. The germline CDR1 and CDR2 sequences are KGHSH and LQKENI. CDR3: CASSPVVYNEQFF. CDR3 bases: TGTGCCAGCTCACCAGTTGTTTACAATGAGCAGTTCTTC.

This clonotype has a handful of counts. V is TRBV9 and J is TRBJ1-3; D gene uncertain. This CDR3 contains 14 residues. Germline-derived CDR1 and CDR2 are SGDLS and YYNGEE. With 4 bases removed from V and 4 bases from J, the gap between germline ends came to 12 bases. The CDR3 reads CASSPSGIGNTIYF. CDR3 in DNA: TGTGCCAGCAGCCCATCTGGAATAGGAAACACCATATATTTT.

This clonotype has a count of ten or more. V usage is TRBV5-1 and J usage is TRBJ2-1; D gene uncertain. Per the germline V gene, CDR1 is SGHRS and CDR2 is YFSETQ. This CDR3 has 13 amino acids. The V end lost 5 bases, the J end lost 0 bases, and 6 bases lay between the germline ends. The CDR3 loop is CASRPDSYNEQFF. CDR3 coding DNA: TGCGCCAGCAGGCCTGACTCCTACAATGAGCAGTTCTTC.

This clonotype was picked up many times. The chain joins TRBV29-1 to TRBJ2-2, with D perhaps TRBD2 (5 bases). Germline CDR1 is SQVTM and CDR2 is ANQGSEA. V was shortened by 5 bases and J by 0 bases, with 13 bases between the two germline ends. The CDR3 contains 15 residues. The CDR3 spells CSVSTGSANTGELFF. The CDR3 DNA is TGCAGCGTTTCTACGGGGTCCGCGAACACCGGGGAGCTGTTTTTT.

This clonotype appeared a few times. This chain links TRBV12-3 or TRBV12-4 with TRBJ1-5; D ambiguous. CDR3 size: 15 residues. With 3 bases removed from V and 0 bases from J, the gap between germline ends came to 9 bases. The CDR3 sequence: CASSFSSHSNQPQHF. CDR3 nucleotide sequence: TGTGCCAGCAGTTTCTCGTCCCATAGCAATCAGCCCCAGCATTTT.

This clonotype came up a few times. The V and J genes are TRBV11-2 and TRBJ2-1; 11 bases are a match to TRBD2. J gave up 8 bases and V 5 bases, and 8 bases lay outside the gene matches. Germline CDR1 reads SGHAT; CDR2 reads FQNNGV. CDR3 length: 15 residues. CDR3 in DNA: TGTGCCAGCAGCCCCCATAGCGGGGGGGCCGATGAGCAGTTCTTC. Protein sequence: CASSPHSGGADEQFF. The full variable domain, rest sourced from reference TRBV11-2 and TRBJ2-1, is EAGVAQSPRYKIIEKRQSVAFWCNPISGHATLYWYQQILGQGPKLLIQFQNNGVVDDSQLPKDRFSAERLKGVDSTLKIQPAKLEDSAVYLCASSPHSGGADEQFFGPGTRLTVL.

This clonotype has just a few counts. This chain uses TRBV5-6 with TRBJ2-1; 16 bases match TRBD2. V was pared by 3 bases and J by 8 bases, with 2 bases of the junction left unmatched. Germline CDR1 is SGHDT and CDR2 is YYEEEE. This CDR3 has 15 amino acids. The DNA for the CDR3 is TGTGCCAGCAGCTCCGGGACTAGCGGGAGGGATGAGCAGTTCTTC. Amino acids: CASSSGTSGRDEQFF.

In this sample, this clonotype turned up a few times. The V call is TRBV29-1, the J call TRBJ1-2, with D unclear. Trimming cost V 2 bases and J 5 bases, with 6 bases left between them. This CDR3 contains 11 residues. Germline-derived CDR1 and CDR2 are SQVTM and ANQGSEA. The chain's CDR3 is CSVELAYGYTF. In DNA form, the CDR3 reads TGCAGCGTTGAATTGGCTTATGGCTACACCTTC.

This clonotype appeared a few times. The chain uses TRBV6-2 or TRBV6-3 and TRBJ2-1; D gene uncertain. There are 14 residues in the CDR3. V was clipped by 8 bases and J by 0 bases, with 11 bases between them. Germline lookup yields CDR1 MNHEY and CDR2 SVGEGT. The CDR3 DNA reads TGTGCCAGCCAGATAGCTGTCTCCTACAATGAGCAGTTCTTC. It codes for CASQIAVSYNEQFF.

This clonotype was found a few times. The chain employs TRBV9 and TRBJ2-5; TRBD1 might be the D (6 bases). Germline CDR1 SGDLS, CDR2 YYNGEE. The CDR3 length is 13 residues. V was pared by 7 bases and J by 5 bases, with 15 bases between. DNA of the CDR3: TGTGCCAGCGCGGACAGTTCTTCGGAGACCCAGTACTTC. This translates into CASADSSSETQYF.

The CDR3 here is CSASDRTGLNTGELFF. CDR3 coding DNA: TGCAGTGCTAGCGATAGGACAGGACTAAACACCGGGGAGCTGTTTTTT. The chain uses TRBV20-1 and TRBJ2-2; D may be TRBD1 (7 bases). Germline CDR1 and CDR2: DFQATT and SNEGSKA (reference sequence). Trimming stripped 3 bases from V and 2 bases from J, with 16 bases between. This CDR3 comprises 16 residues.

The chain has TRBV28 and TRBJ2-1; 8 bases agree with TRBD2. The J segment lost 5 bases and the V segment lost 4 bases, leaving 13 bases of the junction unmatched. The CDR3 runs 17 residues. Germline V gene sequence: CDR1 MDHEN, CDR2 SYDVKM. The CDR3 sequence is CASSSLPLAGIHNEQFF. The CDR3 DNA reads TGTGCCAGCAGTTCCCTGCCCCTAGCGGGTATACACAATGAGCAGTTCTTC.

A few counts support this clonotype. This rearrangement joins TRBV29-1 to TRBJ2-5; 12 bases are shared with TRBD2. J was trimmed by 3 bases and V by 2 bases; bases with no gene match: 1. In germline, CDR1 is SQVTM, CDR2 ANQGSEA. The CDR3 has 14 amino acids. The CDR3 coding sequence is TGCAGCGTTGAACGACTAGCGGGAGAAGAGACCCAGTACTTC. This codes for CSVERLAGEETQYF. The whole variable domain, remainder taken from reference TRBV29-1 and TRBJ2-5, is SAVISQKPSRDICQRGTSLTIQCQVDSQVTMMFWYRQQPGQSLTLIATANQGSEATYESGFVIDKFPISRPNLTFSTLTVSNMSPEDSSIYLCSVERLAGEETQYFGPGTRLLVL.

The rearrangement joins TRBV20-1 to TRBJ2-1, with 10 bases aligning to TRBD2. Germline CDR1 is DFQATT and CDR2 is SNEGSKA (reference sequence). The CDR3 sequence is 16 residues long. Trimming at V came to 3 bases and at J to 7 bases, leaving 12 bases not matched to a gene. CDR3 protein: CSARVRTSGLWNEQFF. CDR3 nucleotide sequence: TGCAGTGCTAGGGTTAGGACTAGCGGCCTTTGGAATGAGCAGTTCTTC.